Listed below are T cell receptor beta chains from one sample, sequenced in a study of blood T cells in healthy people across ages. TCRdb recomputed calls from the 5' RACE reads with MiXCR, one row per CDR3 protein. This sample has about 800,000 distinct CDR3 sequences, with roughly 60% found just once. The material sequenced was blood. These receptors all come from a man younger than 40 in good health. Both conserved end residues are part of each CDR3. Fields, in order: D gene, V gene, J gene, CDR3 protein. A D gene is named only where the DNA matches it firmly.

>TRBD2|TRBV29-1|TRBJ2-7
CSVERGWEQYF
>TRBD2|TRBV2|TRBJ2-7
CASKRMVAGVDEQYF
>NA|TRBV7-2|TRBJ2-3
CASSPAHSSDTQYF
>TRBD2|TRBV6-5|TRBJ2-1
CASSTTSGRGEQFF
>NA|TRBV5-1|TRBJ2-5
CASSLEPGELGETQYF
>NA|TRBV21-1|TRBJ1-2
CAGNGGPYGGGYTF
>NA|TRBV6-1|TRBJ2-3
CASAGGGSTDTQYF
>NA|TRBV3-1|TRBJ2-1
CASSLRSGLEQFF
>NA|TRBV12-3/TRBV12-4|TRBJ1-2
CASSFSQAYGYTF
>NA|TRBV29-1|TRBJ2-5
CSVEEQEATQYF
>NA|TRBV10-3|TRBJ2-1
CAISESGQVAYNEQFF
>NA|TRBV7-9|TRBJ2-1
CASSLSLAGQFF
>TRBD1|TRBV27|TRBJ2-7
CASSIQGQGDYEQYF
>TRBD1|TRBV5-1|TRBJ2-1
CASSLQGSTGEQFF
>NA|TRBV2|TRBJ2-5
CASKERAGEETQYF
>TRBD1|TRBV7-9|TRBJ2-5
CASSHDRGYKTQYF
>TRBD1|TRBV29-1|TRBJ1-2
CSVTRGRSDGYTF
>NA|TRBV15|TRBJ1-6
CATAGANNSPLHF
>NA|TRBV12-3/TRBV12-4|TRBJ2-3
CASSHDTDTQYF
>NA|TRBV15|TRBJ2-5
CATSRDSLGEQYF
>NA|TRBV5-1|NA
CASSSGMSYEQYF
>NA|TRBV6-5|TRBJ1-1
CASSNIQKLTATRAFF